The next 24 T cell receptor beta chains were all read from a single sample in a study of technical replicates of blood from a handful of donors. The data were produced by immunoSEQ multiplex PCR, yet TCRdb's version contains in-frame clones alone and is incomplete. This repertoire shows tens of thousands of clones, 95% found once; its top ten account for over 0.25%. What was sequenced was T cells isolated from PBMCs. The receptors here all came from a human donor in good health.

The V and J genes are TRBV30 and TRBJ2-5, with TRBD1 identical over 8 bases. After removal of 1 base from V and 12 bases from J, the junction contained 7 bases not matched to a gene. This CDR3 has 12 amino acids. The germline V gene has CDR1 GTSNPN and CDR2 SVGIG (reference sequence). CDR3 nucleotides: TGTGCCTGGAGTGGTATAGGGACAGGAGAGTACTTC. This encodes CAWSGIGTGEYF.

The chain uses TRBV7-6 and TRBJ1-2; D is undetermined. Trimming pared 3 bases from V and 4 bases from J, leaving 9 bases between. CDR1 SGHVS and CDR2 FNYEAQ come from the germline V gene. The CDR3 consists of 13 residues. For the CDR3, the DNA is TGTGCCAGCAGCTTCTCCCCCCTCTATGGCTACACCTTC. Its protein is CASSFSPLYGYTF. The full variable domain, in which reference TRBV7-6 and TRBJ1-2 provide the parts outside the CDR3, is GAGVSQSPRYKVTKRGQDVALRCDPISGHVSLYWYRQALGQGPEFLTYFNYEAQQDKSGLPNDRFSAERPEGSISTLTIQRTEQRDSAMYRCASSFSPLYGYTFGSGTRLTVV.

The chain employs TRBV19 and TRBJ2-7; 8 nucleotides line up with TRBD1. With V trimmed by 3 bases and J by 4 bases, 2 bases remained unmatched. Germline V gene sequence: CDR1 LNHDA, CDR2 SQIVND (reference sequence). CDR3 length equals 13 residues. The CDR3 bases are TGTGCCAGTAGTATTACAGGGGGGTACGAGCAGTACTTC. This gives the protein CASSITGGYEQYF.

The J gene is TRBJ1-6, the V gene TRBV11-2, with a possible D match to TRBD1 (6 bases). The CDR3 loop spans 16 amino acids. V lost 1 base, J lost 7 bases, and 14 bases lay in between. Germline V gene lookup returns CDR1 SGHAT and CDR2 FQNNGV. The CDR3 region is CASSLVAGARNSPLHF. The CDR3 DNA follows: TGTGCCAGCAGCTTAGTTGCAGGGGCGCGGAATTCACCCCTCCACTTT. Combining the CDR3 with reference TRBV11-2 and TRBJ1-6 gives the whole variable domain EAGVAQSPRYKIIEKRQSVAFWCNPISGHATLYWYQQILGQGPKLLIQFQNNGVVDDSQLPKDRFSAERLKGVDSTLKIQPAKLEDSAVYLCASSLVAGARNSPLHFGNGTRLTVT.

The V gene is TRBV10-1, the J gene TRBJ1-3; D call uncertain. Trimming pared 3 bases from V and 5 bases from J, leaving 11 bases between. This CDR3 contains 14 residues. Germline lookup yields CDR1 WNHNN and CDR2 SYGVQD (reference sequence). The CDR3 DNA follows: TGCGCCAGCAGTGAAGGCGGAAGACGAAACACCATATATTTT. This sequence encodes CASSEGGRRNTIYF.

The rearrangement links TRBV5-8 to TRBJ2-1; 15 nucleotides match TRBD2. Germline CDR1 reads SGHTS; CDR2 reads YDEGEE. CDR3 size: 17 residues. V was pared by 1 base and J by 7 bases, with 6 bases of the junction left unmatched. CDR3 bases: TGTGCCAGCAGCTTGTGGACTAGCGGGAGGGCCGGGAATGAGCAGTTCTTC. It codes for CASSLWTSGRAGNEQFF.

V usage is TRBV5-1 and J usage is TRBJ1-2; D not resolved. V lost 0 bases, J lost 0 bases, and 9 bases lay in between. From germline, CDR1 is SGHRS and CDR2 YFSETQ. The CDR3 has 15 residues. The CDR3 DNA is TGCGCCAGCAGCTTGGTGGCAGGCCCTAACTATGGCTACACCTTC. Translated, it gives CASSLVAGPNYGYTF. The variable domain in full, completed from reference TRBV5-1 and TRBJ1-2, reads KAGVTQTPRYLIKTRGQQVTLSCSPISGHRSVSWYQQTPGQGLQFLFEYFSETQRNKGNFPGRFSGRQFSNSRSEMNVSTLELGDSALYLCASSLVAGPNYGYTFGSGTRLTVV.

The CDR3 DNA reads as TGTGCCAGCGGGGGGGGCAAGTCTGTAGGCTACACCTTC. This gives the protein CASGGGKSVGYTF. The chain employs TRBV9 and TRBJ1-2, with D maybe TRBD1 (6 bases). Between the trimmed V and J ends, which lost 7 bases and 8 bases, there was a span of 18 bases. This CDR3 has 13 residues. Germline CDR1 is SGDLS and CDR2 is YYNGEE.

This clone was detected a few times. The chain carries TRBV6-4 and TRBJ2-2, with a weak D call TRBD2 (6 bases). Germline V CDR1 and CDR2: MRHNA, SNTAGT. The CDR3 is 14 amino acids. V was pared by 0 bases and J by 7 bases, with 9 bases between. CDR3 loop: CASSDSAEGGELFF. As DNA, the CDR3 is TGTGCCAGCAGTGACTCGGCGGAGGGCGGGGAGCTGTTTTTT.

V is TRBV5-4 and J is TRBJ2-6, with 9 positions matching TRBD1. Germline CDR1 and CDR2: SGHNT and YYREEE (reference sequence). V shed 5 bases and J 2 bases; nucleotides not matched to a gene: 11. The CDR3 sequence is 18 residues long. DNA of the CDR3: TGTGCCAGCAGTCCACCGGGACAGGGCTCTCCTGGGGCCAACGTCCTGACTTTC. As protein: CASSPPGQGSPGANVLTF.

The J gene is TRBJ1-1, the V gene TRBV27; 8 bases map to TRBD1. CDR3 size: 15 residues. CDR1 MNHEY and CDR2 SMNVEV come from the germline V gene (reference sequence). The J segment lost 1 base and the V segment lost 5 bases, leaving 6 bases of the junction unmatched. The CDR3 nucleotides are TGTGCCAGCAGTCCGCGAACAGGGGGGAACACTGAAGCTTTCTTT. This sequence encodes CASSPRTGGNTEAFF.

CDR3 in DNA: TGTGCCAGTAAGGACGGGAGTACTAACTATGGCTACACCTTC. Residues: CASKDGSTNYGYTF. This chain connects TRBV19 to TRBJ1-2, with unresolved D. Deletions cut 7 bases from V and 0 bases from J, with 12 bases between. CDR3 length: 14 amino acids. Germline loops: CDR1 LNHDA, CDR2 SQIVND (reference sequence).

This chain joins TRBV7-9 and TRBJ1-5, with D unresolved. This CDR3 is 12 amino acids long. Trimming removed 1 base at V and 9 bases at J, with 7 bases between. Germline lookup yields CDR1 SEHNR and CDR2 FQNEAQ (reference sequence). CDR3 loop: CASSLGERPQHF. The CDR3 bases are TGTGCCAGCAGCTTAGGGGAGCGGCCCCAGCATTTT.

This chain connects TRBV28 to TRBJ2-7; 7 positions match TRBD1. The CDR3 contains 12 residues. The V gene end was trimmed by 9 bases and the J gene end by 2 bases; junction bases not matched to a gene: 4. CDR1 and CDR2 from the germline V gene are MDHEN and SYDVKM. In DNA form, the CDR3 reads TGTGCCAGTAGACAGGGCCCCTACGAGCAGTACTTC. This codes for CASRQGPYEQYF.

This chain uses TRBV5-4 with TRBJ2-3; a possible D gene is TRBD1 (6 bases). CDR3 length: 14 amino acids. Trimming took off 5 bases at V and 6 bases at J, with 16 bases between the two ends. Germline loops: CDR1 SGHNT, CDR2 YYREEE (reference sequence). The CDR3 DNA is TGTGCCAGCAGATCAGGACAGTCTCTCGATACGCAGTATTTT. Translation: CASRSGQSLDTQYF.

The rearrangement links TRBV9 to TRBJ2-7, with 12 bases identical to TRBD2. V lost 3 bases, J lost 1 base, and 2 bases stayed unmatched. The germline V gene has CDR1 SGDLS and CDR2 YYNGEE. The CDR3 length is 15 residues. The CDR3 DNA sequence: TGTGCCAGCAGCGCTAGCGGGGGGGCTTCCTACGAGCAGTACTTC. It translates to CASSASGGASYEQYF.

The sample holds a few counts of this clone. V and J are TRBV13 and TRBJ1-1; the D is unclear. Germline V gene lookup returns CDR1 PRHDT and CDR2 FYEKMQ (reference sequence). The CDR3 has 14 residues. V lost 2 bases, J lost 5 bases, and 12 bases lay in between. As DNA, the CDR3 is TGTGCCAGCAGCTTAAAACCGCAGGCAACTGAAGCTTTCTTT. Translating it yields CASSLKPQATEAFF.

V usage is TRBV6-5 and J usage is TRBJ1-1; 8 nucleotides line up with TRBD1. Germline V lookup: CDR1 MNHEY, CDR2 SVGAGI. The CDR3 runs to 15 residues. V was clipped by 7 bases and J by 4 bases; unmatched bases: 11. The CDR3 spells CASTIHRGGGTEAFF. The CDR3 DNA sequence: TGTGCCAGCACGATCCACAGGGGGGGAGGCACTGAAGCTTTCTTT.

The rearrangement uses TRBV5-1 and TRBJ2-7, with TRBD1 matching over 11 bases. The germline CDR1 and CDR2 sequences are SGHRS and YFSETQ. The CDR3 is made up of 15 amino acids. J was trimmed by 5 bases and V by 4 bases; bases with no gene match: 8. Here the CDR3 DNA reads TGCGCCAGCAGCCCTGGACAGGGGGCGAGGAACGAGCAGTACTTC. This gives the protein CASSPGQGARNEQYF.

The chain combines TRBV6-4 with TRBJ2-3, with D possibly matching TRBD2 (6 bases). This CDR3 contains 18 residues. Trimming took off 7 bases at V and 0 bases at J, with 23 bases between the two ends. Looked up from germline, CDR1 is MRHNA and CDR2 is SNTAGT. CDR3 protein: CASNLRGVADPSTDTQYF. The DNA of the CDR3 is TGTGCCAGCAACCTCCGGGGAGTAGCGGATCCTAGCACAGATACGCAGTATTTT.

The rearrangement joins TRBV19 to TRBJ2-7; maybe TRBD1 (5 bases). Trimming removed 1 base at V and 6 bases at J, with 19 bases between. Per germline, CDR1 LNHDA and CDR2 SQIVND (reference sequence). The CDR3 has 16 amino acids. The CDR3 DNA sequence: TGTGCCAGTAGTATAGCTGCGAGTTTTGGGGCCGGCGAGCAGTACTTC. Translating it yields CASSIAASFGAGEQYF.

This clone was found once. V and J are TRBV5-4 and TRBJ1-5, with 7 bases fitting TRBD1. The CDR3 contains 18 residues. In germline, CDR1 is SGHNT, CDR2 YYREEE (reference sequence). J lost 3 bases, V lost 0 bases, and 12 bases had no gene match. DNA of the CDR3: TGTGCCAGCAGCTTGGGAGGGCCCCCGGGACAGAACAATCAGCCCCAGCATTTT. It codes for CASSLGGPPGQNNQPQHF. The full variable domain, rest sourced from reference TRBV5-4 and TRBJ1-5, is ETGVTQSPTHLIKTRGQQVTLRCSSQSGHNTVSWYQQALGQGPQFIFQYYREEENGRGNFPPRFSGLQFPNYSSELNVNALELDDSALYLCASSLGGPPGQNNQPQHFGDGTRLSIL.

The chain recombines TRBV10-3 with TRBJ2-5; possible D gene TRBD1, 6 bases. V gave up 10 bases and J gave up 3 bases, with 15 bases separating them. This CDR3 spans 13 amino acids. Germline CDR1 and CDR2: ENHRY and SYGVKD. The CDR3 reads CASKDSSEETQYF. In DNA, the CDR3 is TGTGCCAGCAAGGACAGCAGTGAAGAGACCCAGTACTTC.

CDR3 in amino acids: CASSVQGTEAFF. In nucleotides, the CDR3 is TGCGCCAGCAGCGTGCAGGGCACTGAAGCTTTCTTT. J is TRBJ1-1 and V is TRBV5-1; TRBD1 is a possible D gene (5 bases). The CDR3 spans 12 residues. CDR1 SGHRS and CDR2 YFSETQ come from the germline V gene. V dropped 4 bases and J dropped 4 bases, with 8 bases sitting between them. Combining the CDR3 with reference TRBV5-1 and TRBJ1-1 gives the whole variable domain KAGVTQTPRYLIKTRGQQVTLSCSPISGHRSVSWYQQTPGQGLQFLFEYFSETQRNKGNFPGRFSGRQFSNSRSEMNVSTLELGDSALYLCASSVQGTEAFFGQGTRLTVV.